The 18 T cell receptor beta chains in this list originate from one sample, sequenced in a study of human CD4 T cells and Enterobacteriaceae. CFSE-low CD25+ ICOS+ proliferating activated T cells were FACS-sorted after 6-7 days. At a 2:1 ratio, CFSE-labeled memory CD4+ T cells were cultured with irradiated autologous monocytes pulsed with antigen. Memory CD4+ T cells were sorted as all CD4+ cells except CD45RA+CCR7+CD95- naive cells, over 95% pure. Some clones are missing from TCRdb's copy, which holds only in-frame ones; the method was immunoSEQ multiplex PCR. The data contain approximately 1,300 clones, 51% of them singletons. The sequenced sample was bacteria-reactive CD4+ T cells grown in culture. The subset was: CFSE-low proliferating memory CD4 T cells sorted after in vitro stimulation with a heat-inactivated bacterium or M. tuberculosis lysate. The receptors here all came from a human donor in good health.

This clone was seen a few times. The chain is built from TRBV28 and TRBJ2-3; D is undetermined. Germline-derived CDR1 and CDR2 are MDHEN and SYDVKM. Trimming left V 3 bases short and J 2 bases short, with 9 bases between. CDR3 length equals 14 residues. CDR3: CASSFTSYTDTQYF. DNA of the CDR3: TGTGCCAGCAGTTTTACAAGCTACACAGATACGCAGTATTTT.

The DNA for the CDR3 is TGTGCCTGGAGTATACAGGGGGCGCGGAACACCATATATTTT. It encodes CAWSIQGARNTIYF. This chain joins TRBV30 and TRBJ1-3; 9 bases are shared with TRBD1. Per germline, CDR1 GTSNPN and CDR2 SVGIG (reference sequence). Germline trimming cut 2 bases from V and 7 bases from J; bases unmatched to any gene: 6. CDR3 length: 14 amino acids.

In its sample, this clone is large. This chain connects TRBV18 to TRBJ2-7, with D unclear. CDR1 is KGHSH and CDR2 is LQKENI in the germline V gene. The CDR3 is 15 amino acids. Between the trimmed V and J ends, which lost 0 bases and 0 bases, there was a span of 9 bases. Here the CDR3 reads CASSPPKQSSYEQYF. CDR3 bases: TGTGCCAGCTCACCACCCAAGCAGAGCTCCTACGAGCAGTACTTC.

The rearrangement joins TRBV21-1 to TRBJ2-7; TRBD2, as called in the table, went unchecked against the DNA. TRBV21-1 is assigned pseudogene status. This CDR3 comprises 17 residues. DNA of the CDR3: TGTGCCAGCAGCAGACACCTTAGCGGGAGGGCCTCCTACGAGCAGTACTTC. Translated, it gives CASSRHLSGRASYEQYF.

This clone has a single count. CDR3 coding DNA: TGTGCCAGCAGCCCTAAGTCGGATGCAGAGACCCAGTACTTC. Its translation: CASSPKSDAETQYF. V and J are TRBV5-4 and TRBJ2-5, with D hard to call. V lost 4 bases and J 4 bases, leaving 14 bases between the germline ends. Germline CDR1 reads SGHNT; CDR2 reads YYREEE (reference sequence). CDR3 length equals 14 residues.

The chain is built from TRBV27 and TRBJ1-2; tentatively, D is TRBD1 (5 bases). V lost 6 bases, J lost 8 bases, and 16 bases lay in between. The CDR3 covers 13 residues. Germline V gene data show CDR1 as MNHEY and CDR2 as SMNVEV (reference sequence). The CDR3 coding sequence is TGTGCCAGCAGAAAAGGGACCTTGGGAGGCTACACCTTC. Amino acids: CASRKGTLGGYTF.

CDR3 in amino acids: CASSIYSGDTGELFF. In DNA form, the CDR3 reads TGTGCCAGCAGTATTTATTCCGGGGACACCGGGGAGCTGTTTTTT. The J gene is TRBJ2-2, the V gene TRBV7-2, with a tentative D call TRBD2 (5 bases). CDR3 size: 15 residues. Germline assignment: CDR1 SGHTA and CDR2 FQGNSA. V was shortened by 6 bases and J by 3 bases, with 14 bases between the two germline ends.

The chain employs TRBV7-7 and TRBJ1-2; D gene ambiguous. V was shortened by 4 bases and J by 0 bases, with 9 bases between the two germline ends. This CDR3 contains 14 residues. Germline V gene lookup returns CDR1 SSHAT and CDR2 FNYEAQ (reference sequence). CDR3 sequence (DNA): TGTGCCAGCAGCTCGGGGAGTTCTAACTATGGCTACACCTTC. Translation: CASSSGSSNYGYTF.

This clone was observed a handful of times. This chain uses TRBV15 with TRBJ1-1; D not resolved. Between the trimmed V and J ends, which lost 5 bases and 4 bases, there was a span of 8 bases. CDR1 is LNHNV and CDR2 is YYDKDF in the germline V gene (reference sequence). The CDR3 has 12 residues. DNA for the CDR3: TGTGCCACCAGCGAGACCTTCACTGAAGCTTTCTTT. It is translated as CATSETFTEAFF.

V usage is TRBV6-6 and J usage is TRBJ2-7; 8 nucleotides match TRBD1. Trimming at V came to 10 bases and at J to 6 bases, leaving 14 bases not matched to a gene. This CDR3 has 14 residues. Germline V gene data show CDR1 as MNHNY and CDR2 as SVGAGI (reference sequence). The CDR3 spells CAISPGQGRAEQYF. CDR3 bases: TGTGCCATCAGCCCAGGACAGGGTCGGGCCGAGCAGTACTTC.

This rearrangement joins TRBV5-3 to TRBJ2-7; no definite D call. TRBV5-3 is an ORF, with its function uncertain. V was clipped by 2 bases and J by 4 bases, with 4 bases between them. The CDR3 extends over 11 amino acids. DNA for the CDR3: TGTGCCAGAAGCTTACGTTACGAGCAGTACTTC. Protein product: CARSLRYEQYF.

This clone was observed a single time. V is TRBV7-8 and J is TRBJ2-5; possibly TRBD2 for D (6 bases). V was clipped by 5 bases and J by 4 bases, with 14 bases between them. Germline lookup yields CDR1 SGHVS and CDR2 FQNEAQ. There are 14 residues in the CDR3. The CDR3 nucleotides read TGTGCCAGCAGCCCCCTTCGGCGGGGAGAGACCCAGTACTTC. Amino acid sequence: CASSPLRRGETQYF.

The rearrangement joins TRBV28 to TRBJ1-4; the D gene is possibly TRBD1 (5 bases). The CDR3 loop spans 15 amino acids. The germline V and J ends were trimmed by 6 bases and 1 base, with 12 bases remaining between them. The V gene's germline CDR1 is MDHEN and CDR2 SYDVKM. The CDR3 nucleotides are TGTGCCAGCAGCCCTGCGGGGGTAACTAATGAAAAACTGTTTTTT. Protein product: CASSPAGVTNEKLFF.

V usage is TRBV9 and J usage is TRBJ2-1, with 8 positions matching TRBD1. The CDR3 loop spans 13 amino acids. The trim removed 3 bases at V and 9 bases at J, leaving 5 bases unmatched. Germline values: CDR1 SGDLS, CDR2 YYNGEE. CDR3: CASSGAGGSEQFF. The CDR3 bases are TGTGCCAGCAGCGGGGCAGGGGGCAGTGAGCAGTTCTTC.

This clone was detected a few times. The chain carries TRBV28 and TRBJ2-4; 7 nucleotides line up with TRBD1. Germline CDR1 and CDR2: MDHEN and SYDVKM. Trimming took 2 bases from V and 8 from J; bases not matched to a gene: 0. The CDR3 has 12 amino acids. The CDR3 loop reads CASSLTGDIQYF. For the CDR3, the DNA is TGTGCCAGCAGTTTAACAGGGGACATTCAGTACTTC.

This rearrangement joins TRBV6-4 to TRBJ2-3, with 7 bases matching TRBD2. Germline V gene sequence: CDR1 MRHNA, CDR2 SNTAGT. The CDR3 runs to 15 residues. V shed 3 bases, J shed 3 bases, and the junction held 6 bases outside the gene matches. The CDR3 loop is CASSDGSGPTDTQYF. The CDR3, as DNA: TGTGCCAGCAGTGATGGTAGCGGGCCTACAGATACGCAGTATTTT.

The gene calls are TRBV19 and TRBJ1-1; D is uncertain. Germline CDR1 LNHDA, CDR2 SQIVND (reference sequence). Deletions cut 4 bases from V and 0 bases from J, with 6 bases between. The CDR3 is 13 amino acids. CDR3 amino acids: CASSTTVNTEAFF. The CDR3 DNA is TGTGCCAGTAGTACCACAGTGAACACTGAAGCTTTCTTT.

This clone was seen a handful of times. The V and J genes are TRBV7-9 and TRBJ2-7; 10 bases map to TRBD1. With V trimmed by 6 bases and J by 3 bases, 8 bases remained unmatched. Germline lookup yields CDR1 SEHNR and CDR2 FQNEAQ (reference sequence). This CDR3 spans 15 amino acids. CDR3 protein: CASSSGQGDFYEQYF. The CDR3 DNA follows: TGTGCCAGCAGTTCCGGACAGGGGGACTTCTACGAGCAGTACTTC. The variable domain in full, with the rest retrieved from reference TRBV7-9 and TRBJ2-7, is DTGVSQNPRHKITKRGQNVTFRCDPISEHNRLYWYRQTLGQGPEFLTYFQNEAQLEKSRLLSDRFSAERPKGSFSTLEIQRTEQGDSAMYLCASSSGQGDFYEQYFGPGTRLTVT.